This T cell receptor beta chain originates from a study of blood T cell repertoires in COVID-19. Germline CDR1 is MDHEN and CDR2 is SYDVKM. The CDR3 spans 14 residues. V dropped 4 bases and J dropped 4; count of bases not matched to a gene: 4. TCRdb's table, derived via immunoSEQ multiplex PCR, lists solely in-frame clones and lacks some. The repertoire holds some 250,000 clones, with approximately 86% as singletons. Comments on this clone: The sample holds other DNA sequences that translate to the same CDR3.

What was sequenced was peripheral blood. The chain combines TRBV28 with TRBJ1-5; 7 nucleotides agree with TRBD1. The sequence was obtained from a human donor in a cohort sampled during active COVID-19. Here the CDR3 reads CASSSGGSNQPQHF. The CDR3 nucleotides read TGTGCCAGCAGTTCAGGGGGGAGTAATCAGCCCCAGCATTTT.